This TCR beta chain was captured by sequencing in a study of T cell responses to AZD1222 COVID-19 vaccine. This table comes from immunoSEQ multiplex PCR, and its TCRdb copy is limited to in-frame clones, with some not included. Altogether roughly 70,000 clones are present, roughly 84% being singletons, with the ten largest covering 17%. The CDR3 is 16 residues long. Trimming cost V 6 bases and J 6 bases; bases outside gene matches: 13. Germline V gene sequence: CDR1 SGHAT, CDR2 FQNNGV. The specimen was peripheral blood, collected on day 0 of AZD1222 vaccination. J is TRBJ1-5 and V is TRBV11-2; TRBD1 aligns across 8 bases. The TCR sequence derives from an adult in good health. CDR3 in DNA: TGTGCCAGCAGACCCATGGGTCAGGGGGCGGGTCAGCCCCAGCATTTT. Protein sequence: CASRPMGQGAGQPQHF.